This TCR beta chain comes out of a study of regulatory T cells in long-lasting Graves disease. The length of the CDR3 is 15 residues. The junction had 8 bases not matched to a gene; V was cut back by 5 bases and J by 4 bases. This clonotype was seen many times. Stated time point: newly diagnosed GD, antithyroid drugs for less than 3 months. Scientists built the TCR library using RNA that was extracted from PBMCs. Library construction for TCR beta used iRepertoire HTBI primers and Arm-PCR of CDR3 regions. Via MiXCR, TCRdb re-called the multiplex PCR reads, giving one row per CDR3 protein. The data show 380,000 or so distinct CDR3 sequences, around 15% seen once. Separately, the same data were catalogued under a study of T cells in Graves' hyperthyroidism and ophthalmopathy.

The clonotype originates from a woman aged 18-35 years with Graves disease. The input for sequencing was peripheral blood mononuclear cells (PBMCs), taken at new diagnosis, from a patient treated with antithyroid drugs. The rearrangement joins TRBV12-3 or TRBV12-4 to TRBJ1-5; 7 nucleotides line up with TRBD1. The DNA of the CDR3 is TGTGCCAGCAGTCCCTCCGACAGGGAAAATCAGCCCCAGCATTTT. It specifies CASSPSDRENQPQHF.